The rows below give T cell receptor beta chains drawn from one sample of a study of blood T cell repertoires in COVID-19. Generated by immunoSEQ multiplex PCR, the TCRdb table keeps only in-frame clones and is missing some. The sample gives fewer than 200,000 clones, about 90% of which show up once; roughly 9% is in the top ten. The sequenced sample consisted of PBMCs or T cells enriched from blood (not recorded which). These receptors all stem from a woman aged 18-30 years who had recovered from COVID-19. The CDR3 runs from the conserved cysteine through the conserved F or W.

cdr3_aa: CASSPAPVNTEAFF
cdr3_length: 14
v_call: TRBV5-1

cdr3_aa: CASSTGVDLPEEQFF
cdr3_length: 15
v_call: TRBV18

cdr3_aa: CAWSLRTGGEQYF
cdr3_length: 13
v_call: TRBV30

cdr3_aa: CASSLGQTGYGYTF
cdr3_length: 14
v_call: TRBV27

cdr3_aa: CASSIDAHYSYNSPLHF
cdr3_length: 17
v_call: TRBV19

cdr3_aa: CASKAAGTNVLTF
cdr3_length: 13
v_call: TRBV3-1/TRBV3-2

cdr3_aa: CASSQHGTRSGELFF
cdr3_length: 15
v_call: TRBV3-1/TRBV3-2

cdr3_aa: CASSESAGYNEQFF
cdr3_length: 14
v_call: TRBV10-1

cdr3_aa: CASSFSGLIGETQYF
cdr3_length: 15
v_call: TRBV11-3

cdr3_aa: CASSQGGTGHNEQFF
cdr3_length: 15
v_call: TRBV4-1

cdr3_aa: CASSLVLATDTQYF
cdr3_length: 14
v_call: TRBV5-1

cdr3_aa: CATSQTGSHF
cdr3_length: 10
v_call: TRBV28

cdr3_aa: CASTTLSGLTDTQYF
cdr3_length: 15
v_call: TRBV27

cdr3_aa: CASSPQGHSYEQYF
cdr3_length: 14
v_call: TRBV18

cdr3_aa: CASSAAGGNYGYTF
cdr3_length: 14
v_call: TRBV10-2

cdr3_aa: CASTEQNYDEQFF
cdr3_length: 13
v_call: TRBV5-1

cdr3_aa: CASSLDTFSTLRQYF
cdr3_length: 15
v_call: TRBV7-2

cdr3_aa: CASTADRTKNIQYF
cdr3_length: 14
v_call: TRBV6-5

cdr3_aa: CASSFRGVNEKLFF
cdr3_length: 14
v_call: TRBV28

cdr3_aa: CASSLRDIPANYGYTF
cdr3_length: 16
v_call: TRBV5-8

cdr3_aa: CASRGSLNEQFF
cdr3_length: 12
v_call: TRBV2

cdr3_aa: CASSQNAGEFDEQFF
cdr3_length: 15
v_call: TRBV3-1/TRBV3-2

cdr3_aa: CASSYFGTNEKLFF
cdr3_length: 14
v_call: TRBV6-5

cdr3_aa: CASSWGRGSYEQYF
cdr3_length: 14
v_call: TRBV27

cdr3_aa: CASSPLGLAGGPSSYNEQFF
cdr3_length: 20
v_call: TRBV28

cdr3_aa: CAWSGQGHEQYF
cdr3_length: 12
v_call: TRBV30

cdr3_aa: CSAMSDSEQYF
cdr3_length: 11
v_call: TRBV20-1

cdr3_aa: CAVGGGIHTEAFF
cdr3_length: 13
v_call: TRBV28

cdr3_aa: CASRENWTGSGYEQYF
cdr3_length: 16
v_call: TRBV2

cdr3_aa: CASSLNSYYGYTF
cdr3_length: 13
v_call: TRBV5-4

cdr3_aa: CASSLGSSGSTETQYF
cdr3_length: 16
v_call: TRBV11-3

cdr3_aa: CASSQDGTGNSPLHF
cdr3_length: 15
v_call: TRBV4-2

cdr3_aa: CASSQVGSGFYPTEAFF
cdr3_length: 17
v_call: TRBV4-1

cdr3_aa: CASSPTAAGGPAATYEQYF
cdr3_length: 19
v_call: TRBV5-1

cdr3_aa: CASSSTYRDRNYNEQFF
cdr3_length: 17
v_call: TRBV18

cdr3_aa: CASSPGTTLMGHYEQYF
cdr3_length: 17
v_call: TRBV18

cdr3_aa: CASSEWWTSGRARDEQYF
cdr3_length: 18
v_call: TRBV6-1

cdr3_aa: CASSSRHSTYGYTF
cdr3_length: 14
v_call: TRBV7-9

cdr3_aa: CASSLHKGQGDTRRYEQYF
cdr3_length: 19
v_call: TRBV5-1

cdr3_aa: CASRTGTGERNGYTF
cdr3_length: 15
v_call: TRBV6-5

cdr3_aa: CASSSGRGPYGYTF
cdr3_length: 14
v_call: TRBV19